Listed below are T cell receptor beta chains from one sample, sequenced in a study of T cell responses to AZD1222 COVID-19 vaccine. TCRdb's copy holds only in-frame clones and misses some; the assay was immunoSEQ multiplex PCR. The sample lists 150,000 to 180,000 clones, around 87% seen once, with roughly a tenth in the top ten. The sample was peripheral blood, taken 28 days after the second AZD1222 dose. The receptors here all came from an adult who received the AZD1222 COVID-19 vaccine. Each CDR3 is given with its conserved first and last residue.

J gene,V gene,CDR3 protein
TRBJ1-3,TRBV9,CASSPPGISGNTIYF
TRBJ2-5,TRBV2,CASSTGTGPVHF
TRBJ1-3,TRBV30,CAWKESGNTIYF
TRBJ2-7,TRBV7-2,CASSLVSRSYEQYF
TRBJ2-1,TRBV19,CASSIRVDEQFF
TRBJ2-5,TRBV28,CASTIEQGKETQYF
TRBJ2-3,TRBV19,CATSGASTDTQYF
TRBJ1-2,TRBV5-8,CASSLISINYGYTF
TRBJ2-7,TRBV18,CASSPRGYEQYF
TRBJ2-2,TRBV28,CASSLYTESGLFF
TRBJ2-7,TRBV7-2,CASSLGQRVGWVEQYF
TRBJ2-7,TRBV7-2,CASSSRAGSSYEQYF
TRBJ1-4,TRBV28,CASKPQRTATNEKLFF
TRBJ1-1,TRBV18,CASSSARGTEAFF
TRBJ1-5,TRBV28,CASSKTGTLNQPQHF
TRBJ2-5,TRBV18,CASSPGDNRGETQYF
TRBJ2-7,TRBV4-1,CASSQDQGGGREQYF
TRBJ1-2,TRBV7-2,CASSLMLANYGYTF
TRBJ2-3,TRBV2,CASSDGSAGGITDTQYF
TRBJ2-7,TRBV14,CASSQEMANQRHEQYF
TRBJ2-2,TRBV10-3,CAISEGSTGELFF
TRBJ1-2,TRBV24-1,CATSVGQGPYGYTF
TRBJ2-5,TRBV6-5,CASRYQGRETQYF
TRBJ1-4,TRBV5-1,CASSRGQGEKLFF
TRBJ1-2,TRBV19,CASSIPDRSYGYTF
TRBJ2-1,TRBV9,CASSVAASGRYNEQFF
TRBJ1-1,TRBV3-1/TRBV3-2,CASSQDLPATEAFF
TRBJ2-7,TRBV21-1,CASNGGTGIYEQYF
TRBJ1-3,TRBV19,CASSTLSGPRNTIYF
TRBJ1-2,TRBV5-1,CASSLGGGEPYGYTF
TRBJ2-2,TRBV6-2/TRBV6-3,CASSLLQGMGTGELFF
TRBJ2-3,TRBV28,CASSSGEGQDTQYF
TRBJ2-2,TRBV6-5,CASSPLAGLGELFF
TRBJ1-1,TRBV9,CASSEGGGFTEAFF
TRBJ2-3,TRBV27,CASSLGLAATDTQYF
TRBJ2-3,TRBV14,CASSPIETSTDTQYF
TRBJ2-2,TRBV29-1,CSVGQGGNTGELFF